Each of the 30 T cell receptor beta chains below was sequenced from the same sample in a study of control samples from healthy donors and cancer patients. Some clones are missing from TCRdb's copy, which holds only in-frame ones; the method was immunoSEQ multiplex PCR. The sample lists approximately 170,000 clones, approximately 94% occurring once. Sequenced material: blood. The receptors were sampled from a man aged 25-45 years in good health.

The V call is TRBV9, the J call TRBJ2-7; 9 nucleotides match TRBD1. V was clipped by 2 bases and J by 4 bases; unmatched bases: 10. Germline loops: CDR1 SGDLS, CDR2 YYNGEE. This CDR3 is built from 16 residues. The CDR3 reads CASSVGQGGMGYEQYF. In DNA form, the CDR3 reads TGTGCCAGCAGCGTGGGACAGGGTGGAATGGGATACGAGCAGTACTTC. Full variable domain (remainder filled in from reference TRBV9 and TRBJ2-7): DSGVTQTPKHLITATGQRVTLRCSPRSGDLSVYWYQQSLDQGLQFLIQYYNGEERAKGNILERFSAQQFPDLHSELNLSSLELGDSALYFCASSVGQGGMGYEQYFGPGTRLTVT.

The V gene is TRBV18, the J gene TRBJ1-1, with TRBD1 matching over 7 bases. In germline, CDR1 is KGHSH, CDR2 LQKENI. The CDR3 runs 17 residues. V trimming: 3 bases; J trimming: 1 base; junction bases outside the gene matches: 11. The CDR3, as DNA: TGTGCCAGCTCACCCCAACAGGGGCCGCTGGGGAACACTGAAGCTTTCTTT. Translated, it gives CASSPQQGPLGNTEAFF.

This clone appeared a few times. V usage is TRBV6-2 or TRBV6-3 and J usage is TRBJ2-5; TRBD2 matches at 10 bases. V lost 4 bases, J lost 2 bases, and 10 bases stayed unmatched. The CDR3 extends over 17 amino acids. From germline, CDR1 is MNHEY and CDR2 SVGEGT. CDR3 DNA sequence: TGTGCCAGCAGTTCGACTTTTAGCGGGGGGTCTCAAGAGACCCAGTACTTC. As protein: CASSSTFSGGSQETQYF.

The chain carries TRBV5-1 and TRBJ2-2; 8 nucleotides line up with TRBD1. V dropped 2 bases and J dropped 6; count of bases not matched to a gene: 6. Germline-derived CDR1 and CDR2 are SGHRS and YFSETQ. This CDR3 contains 15 residues. Here the CDR3 reads CASSFGQGGSGELFF. The DNA for the CDR3 is TGCGCCAGCAGCTTTGGACAGGGTGGATCCGGGGAGCTGTTTTTT.

V and J are TRBV24-1 and TRBJ2-5; 10 nucleotides align to TRBD2. Germline V gene data show CDR1 as KGHDR and CDR2 as SFDVKD. V was clipped by 3 bases and J by 5 bases; unmatched bases: 8. The CDR3 is made up of 16 amino acids. This CDR3 reads CATSDVTSGSLETQYF. As DNA, the CDR3 is TGTGCCACCAGTGATGTGACTAGCGGGTCCCTTGAGACCCAGTACTTC.

The V call is TRBV9, the J call TRBJ2-2; 8 nucleotides match TRBD1. V was pared by 0 bases and J by 3 bases, with 4 bases of the junction left unmatched. This CDR3 contains 16 residues. Germline V gene data show CDR1 as SGDLS and CDR2 as YYNGEE. The CDR3 region has the DNA TGTGCCAGCAGCGTAGGTGCCAGGGGGCACACCGGGGAGCTGTTTTTT. Its translation is CASSVGARGHTGELFF. Combining the CDR3 with reference TRBV9 and TRBJ2-2 gives the whole variable domain DSGVTQTPKHLITATGQRVTLRCSPRSGDLSVYWYQQSLDQGLQFLIQYYNGEERAKGNILERFSAQQFPDLHSELNLSSLELGDSALYFCASSVGARGHTGELFFGEGSRLTVL.

The chain links TRBV18 to TRBJ2-3; no clear D. The germline V gene encodes CDR1 KGHSH and CDR2 LQKENI. The length of the CDR3 is 14 residues. V lost 5 bases, J lost 4 bases, and 13 bases lay in between. Here the CDR3 reads CASSRNGMPDTQYF. DNA of the CDR3: TGTGCCAGCTCAAGGAACGGAATGCCAGATACGCAGTATTTT.

The chain couples TRBV7-9 to TRBJ2-5, with 13 bases aligning to TRBD2. CDR1 is SEHNR and CDR2 is FQNEAQ in the germline V gene (reference sequence). The CDR3 has 15 residues. Trimming cost V 5 bases and J 5 bases; bases outside gene matches: 5. The CDR3 bases are TGTGCCAGCAGCACTAGCGGGGGGGCCTTGGAGACCCAGTACTTC. Residues: CASSTSGGALETQYF.

This CDR3 is CASSLVPPQYSNTGELFF. CDR3 sequence (DNA): TGTGCCAGCAGCTTAGTCCCCCCGCAGTATTCGAACACCGGGGAGCTGTTTTTT. The gene calls are TRBV7-2 and TRBJ2-2; D is unresolved. This CDR3 is 18 amino acids long. Trimming cost V 1 base and J 0 bases, with 15 bases left between them. Germline loops: CDR1 SGHTA, CDR2 FQGNSA.

This clone occurred once. This chain uses TRBV5-5 with TRBJ2-2, with TRBD2 identical over 7 bases. There are 14 residues in the CDR3. J lost 5 bases, V lost 2 bases, and 3 bases had no gene match. The germline gives CDR1 SGHKS, CDR2 YYEKEE (reference sequence). The CDR3 is CASSLEGGTGELFF. The CDR3 DNA reads as TGTGCCAGCAGCTTAGAGGGAGGGACCGGGGAGCTGTTTTTT.

This clone has a single count. The chain employs TRBV2 and TRBJ2-6; D remains ambiguous. V gave up 4 bases and J gave up 0 bases, with 7 bases separating them. Germline CDR1 and CDR2: SNHLY and FYNNEI. The CDR3 consists of 15 residues. This chain's CDR3 is CASSARSSGANVLTF. As DNA, the CDR3 is TGTGCCAGCAGTGCCCGTAGCTCTGGGGCCAACGTCCTGACTTTC.

This clone was observed a handful of times. The chain combines TRBV27 with TRBJ1-6, with D perhaps matching TRBD1 (6 bases). The CDR3 is 14 residues long. The germline CDR1 and CDR2 sequences are MNHEY and SMNVEV (reference sequence). V dropped 1 base and J dropped 9 bases, with 10 bases sitting between them. CDR3 loop: CASSLLGASSPLHF. The CDR3 coding sequence is TGTGCCAGCAGTTTATTGGGGGCAAGTTCACCCCTCCACTTT.

The chain couples TRBV20-1 to TRBJ1-3; D gene unclear. CDR3 size: 11 residues. CDR1 DFQATT and CDR2 SNEGSKA come from the germline V gene (reference sequence). Trimming pared 4 bases from V and 0 bases from J, leaving 1 base between. DNA of the CDR3: TGCAGTGCTACCTCTGGAAACACCATATATTTT. This codes for CSATSGNTIYF.

This CDR3 is CAIAGADYGYTF. CDR3 nucleotide sequence: TGTGCCATCGCGGGGGCAGACTATGGCTACACCTTC. The chain couples TRBV10-3 to TRBJ1-2; TRBD1 might be the D (6 bases). CDR1 and CDR2 from the germline V gene are ENHRY and SYGVKD. Trimming took 8 bases from V and 3 from J, leaving 10 bases between them. CDR3 length equals 12 residues.

In its sample, this clone was seen a few times. The chain joins TRBV7-2 to TRBJ1-2; 9 bases line up with TRBD1. The CDR3 length is 15 residues. Germline CDR1 SGHTA, CDR2 FQGNSA. V dropped 3 bases and J dropped 5; count of bases not matched to a gene: 7. In nucleotides, the CDR3 is TGTGCCAGCAGCTTGCGGACAGGGGACGCATATGGCTACACCTTC. Protein product: CASSLRTGDAYGYTF.

V is TRBV7-2 and J is TRBJ2-2, with 15 bases fitting TRBD2. This CDR3 is 17 amino acids long. V lost 5 bases, J lost 5 bases, and 6 bases stayed unmatched. Germline V gene lookup returns CDR1 SGHTA and CDR2 FQGNSA. The CDR3 protein is CASSLGGTSGGTGELFF. Written as DNA, the CDR3 is TGTGCCAGCAGCCTCGGAGGGACTAGCGGGGGGACCGGGGAGCTGTTTTTT.

The chain links TRBV7-2 to TRBJ1-1, with D tentatively TRBD1 (5 bases). Germline V gene data show CDR1 as SGHTA and CDR2 as FQGNSA. This CDR3 contains 15 residues. V was clipped by 2 bases and J by 6 bases, with 16 bases between them. DNA of the CDR3: TGTGCCAGCAGCTTATTCTCCGGGGGGATCGCTGAAGCTTTCTTT. Protein sequence: CASSLFSGGIAEAFF.

This rearrangement joins TRBV6-2 or TRBV6-3 to TRBJ2-7; TRBD1 might be the D (6 bases). The CDR3 sequence is 13 residues long. CDR1 is MNHEY and CDR2 is SVGEGT in the germline V gene. Deletions cut 5 bases from V and 9 bases from J, with 17 bases between. As DNA, the CDR3 is TGTGCCAGCAGTCGACAGGACCGGGGCGGGCAGTACTTC. Amino acid sequence: CASSRQDRGGQYF.

The sample holds a few counts of this clone. The same CDR3 also results from other DNA sequences found in this sample. The V and J genes are TRBV5-1 and TRBJ2-6; 8 nucleotides match TRBD1. Germline CDR1 is SGHRS and CDR2 is YFSETQ. V lost 3 bases, J lost 0 bases, and 5 bases stayed unmatched. This CDR3 is built from 17 residues. The DNA of the CDR3 is TGCGCCAGCAGCTCCGGGACAGGTTTCTCTGGGGCCAACGTCCTGACTTTC. Its protein is CASSSGTGFSGANVLTF.

A note on this clone: The sample contains more than one DNA sequence encoding this CDR3. The rearrangement joins TRBV7-9 to TRBJ2-7, with TRBD1 identical over 8 bases. CDR3 size: 15 residues. V was clipped by 0 bases and J by 2 bases; unmatched bases: 3. The germline CDR1 and CDR2 sequences are SEHNR and FQNEAQ (reference sequence). CDR3 in amino acids: CASSLAGQGAYEQYF. In DNA, the CDR3 is TGTGCCAGCAGCTTAGCCGGACAGGGAGCCTACGAGCAGTACTTC.

CDR3 DNA sequence: TGTGCCAGCAGCAGGACAGGGATAGATACGCAGTATTTT. It codes for CASSRTGIDTQYF. The chain carries TRBV7-2 and TRBJ2-3, with TRBD1 matching over 8 bases. Germline V lookup: CDR1 SGHTA, CDR2 FQGNSA. The length of the CDR3 is 13 residues. V shed 5 bases and J 5 bases; nucleotides not matched to a gene: 3.

The chain combines TRBV7-3 with TRBJ2-5; 12 positions match TRBD2. V shed 2 bases, J shed 2 bases, and the junction held 0 bases outside the gene matches. The CDR3 has 15 residues. The germline CDR1 and CDR2 sequences are SGHTA and FQGTGA. CDR3 loop: CASSLGLAGQETQYF. CDR3 DNA: TGTGCCAGCAGCTTAGGACTAGCGGGGCAAGAGACCCAGTACTTC.

V and J are TRBV7-2 and TRBJ1-6; D is ambiguous. The CDR3 consists of 15 residues. CDR1 is SGHTA and CDR2 is FQGNSA in the germline V gene. V shed 1 base and J shed 7 bases, with 11 bases lying between them. In nucleotides, the CDR3 is TGTGCCAGCAGCTTAGAGGCGGGAAGGAATTCACCCCTCCACTTT. This sequence encodes CASSLEAGRNSPLHF.

This clone appeared a few times. CDR3 coding DNA: TGTGCCAGTAGTATGGATGGCACCTATAATTCACCCCTCCACTTT. Its translation is CASSMDGTYNSPLHF. The chain uses TRBV19 and TRBJ1-6; D not certain. Germline lookup yields CDR1 LNHDA and CDR2 SQIVND (reference sequence). Deletions cut 3 bases from V and 2 bases from J, with 8 bases between. The CDR3 covers 15 residues.

V usage is TRBV24-1 and J usage is TRBJ2-7; possibly TRBD1 or TRBD2 for D (5 bases each). The CDR3 consists of 13 residues. Trimming took 3 bases from V and 3 from J, leaving 8 bases between them. CDR1 KGHDR and CDR2 SFDVKD come from the germline V gene. The CDR3 is CATSDGDGYEQYF. DNA for the CDR3: TGTGCCACCAGTGATGGGGACGGCTACGAGCAGTACTTC.

The rearrangement uses TRBV2 and TRBJ1-5; 8 bases are a match to TRBD1. J gave up 9 bases and V 2 bases, and 9 bases lay outside the gene matches. The CDR3 is made up of 15 amino acids. Germline CDR1 and CDR2: SNHLY and FYNNEI. The CDR3 loop reads CASSEIGRGLGPQHF. The CDR3 region has the DNA TGTGCCAGCAGTGAAATTGGCAGGGGGCTTGGGCCCCAGCATTTT.

The chain couples TRBV2 to TRBJ1-5, with D unresolved. The CDR3 length is 14 residues. The germline V gene encodes CDR1 SNHLY and CDR2 FYNNEI. The V end lost 6 bases, the J end lost 0 bases, and 9 bases lay between the germline ends. CDR3 sequence reads: CASSDLDSNQPQHF. The CDR3 DNA reads as TGTGCCAGCAGCGACCTTGATAGCAATCAGCCCCAGCATTTT.

The chain has TRBV6-1 and TRBJ2-3, with D possibly matching TRBD2 (6 bases). CDR1 and CDR2 (germline): MNHNS, SASEGT. The CDR3 length is 15 residues. Trimming shortened V by 4 bases and J by 4 bases, and 15 bases separated the two germline ends. This CDR3 reads CASSGATGGADTQYF. The CDR3 DNA reads TGTGCCAGCAGTGGAGCCACAGGCGGGGCAGATACGCAGTATTTT.

This rearrangement joins TRBV6-2 or TRBV6-3 to TRBJ2-3; 14 nucleotides align to TRBD2. CDR1 is MNHEY and CDR2 is SVGEGT in the germline V gene. The CDR3 runs 19 residues. J lost 1 base, V lost 5 bases, and 11 bases had no gene match. CDR3 region: CASSTRLAGGPRGTDTQYF. CDR3 in DNA: TGTGCCAGCAGTACCCGACTAGCGGGGGGGCCCCGGGGCACAGATACGCAGTATTTT.

The chain carries TRBV5-1 and TRBJ2-1, with 8 positions matching TRBD1. The length of the CDR3 is 16 residues. The trim removed 3 bases at V and 5 bases at J, leaving 10 bases unmatched. Germline CDR1 reads SGHRS; CDR2 reads YFSETQ. CDR3 in amino acids: CASSSRGQGANNEQFF. The CDR3, as DNA: TGCGCCAGCAGCTCGAGGGGGCAGGGGGCGAACAATGAGCAGTTCTTC. Supplemented by reference TRBV5-1 and TRBJ2-1, the full variable domain reads KAGVTQTPRYLIKTRGQQVTLSCSPISGHRSVSWYQQTPGQGLQFLFEYFSETQRNKGNFPGRFSGRQFSNSRSEMNVSTLELGDSALYLCASSSRGQGANNEQFFGPGTRLTVL.